The clone carrying this T cell receptor beta chain was seen ten or more times. J was trimmed by 8 bases and V by 3 bases; bases with no gene match: 15. Germline V gives CDR1 SQVTM, CDR2 ANQGSEA. This CDR3 contains 16 residues. From RNA transcripts, TCR beta CDR3 regions were amplified. Using the HTBI primer set, a first-round RT-PCR was run on the TCR CDR3. In TCRdb, the multiplex PCR reads were re-called with MiXCR into one record per CDR3 protein. The sample yields around 240,000 distinct CDR3 sequences, less than 20% seen once. This sample is drawn from a study of T cells in Graves' hyperthyroidism and ophthalmopathy. Ophthalmopathy cases met thresholds of Clinical Activity Score at least 3, NOSPECS grade at least 4 and duration under 3 months.

The sequencing input was blood. The receptor was isolated from a woman aged 18 to 35 with Graves' ophthalmopathy. The rearrangement uses TRBV29-1 and TRBJ2-1; TRBD2 aligns across 8 bases. CDR3 loop: CSVDFSGTRVLDEQFF. In DNA, the CDR3 is TGCAGCGTTGACTTTAGTGGGACTAGGGTTCTCGATGAGCAGTTCTTC.